The entry below gives a single T cell receptor beta chain sequence along with its context. Antigen: not known. Sequenced by immunoSEQ multiplex PCR; TCRdb stores in-frame clones only, minus some. The sample has hundreds of thousands of clones, 79% seen once. V lost 4 bases and J lost 2; bases outside the gene matches: 7. The germline V gene encodes CDR1 MGHDK and CDR2 SYGVNS. The CDR3 extends over 16 amino acids. This sample was taken from a study of cytotoxic CD8 clonotypes in ibrutinib-treated CLL. The wider study: After median 68 months, approximately 14 stayed in remission, about 12 progressed; responses roughly 25 partial, 2 complete. Findings and limits, study-wide: Public clonotypes, rarely seen, contracted or held steady on treatment.

Sequenced here: PBMCs, sampled after 12 months of ibrutinib treatment. This chain joins TRBV25-1 and TRBJ2-3, with TRBD1 identical over 9 bases. The sequence derives from a human donor with chronic lymphocytic leukemia. Here the CDR3 reads CASSGGQGASTDTQYF. The DNA of the CDR3 is TGTGCCAGCAGTGGGGGACAGGGTGCCTCCACAGATACGCAGTATTTT.